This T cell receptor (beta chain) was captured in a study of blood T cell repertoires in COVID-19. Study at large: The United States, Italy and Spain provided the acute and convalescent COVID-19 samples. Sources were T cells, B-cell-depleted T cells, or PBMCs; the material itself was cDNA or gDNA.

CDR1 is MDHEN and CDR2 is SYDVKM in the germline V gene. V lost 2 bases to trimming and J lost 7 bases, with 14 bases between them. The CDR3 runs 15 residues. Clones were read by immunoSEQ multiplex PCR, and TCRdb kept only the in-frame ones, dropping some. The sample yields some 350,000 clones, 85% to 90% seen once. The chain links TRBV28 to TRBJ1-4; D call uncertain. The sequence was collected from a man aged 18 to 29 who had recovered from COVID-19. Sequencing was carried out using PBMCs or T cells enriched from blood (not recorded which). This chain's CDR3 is CASSLVTTRSEKLFF. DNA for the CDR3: TGTGCCAGCAGTTTAGTCACCACTCGTTCTGAAAAACTGTTTTTT.